Listed below are T cell receptor beta chains from one sample, sequenced in a study of cytomegalovirus exposure and HLA in healthy donors. Sequenced by immunoSEQ multiplex PCR; TCRdb stores in-frame clones only, minus some. Counted here are about 140,000 clones, about nine tenths occurring once; the ten biggest clones make up 2.9%. The sequenced sample consisted of PBMCs. The receptors here all came from a man younger than 35 in good health and CMV-seronegative. CDR3s include the opening cysteine and the closing phenylalanine or tryptophan. Each record gives: clone size, J gene, D gene, V gene, CDR3 DNA, CDR3 protein. D genes are given only for firm matches. Size is omitted from some rows. Given values are once, few, many or a class for expanded clones.

.	TRBJ2-7	TRBD1	TRBV5-1	TGCGCCAGCAGCGATGGGACAGGGGACTACGAGCAGTACTTC	CASSDGTGDYEQYF
.	TRBJ1-4	.	TRBV6-1	TGTGCCAGCAGTGAACCAGACAGGCAACTGTTTTTT	CASSEPDRQLFF
few	TRBJ1-5	.	TRBV21-1	TGTGCCAGCAGCCGAGGGACAGTGAATCAGCCCCAGCATTTT	CASSRGTVNQPQHF
few	TRBJ1-2	TRBD1	TRBV6-5	TGTGCCAGCAGCAAGGGGACAGCCGTCTATGGCTACACCTTC	CASSKGTAVYGYTF
.	TRBJ2-1	TRBD2	TRBV2	TGTGCCAGCAAGCCGGGACTACCAACCTACAATGAGCAGTTCTTC	CASKPGLPTYNEQFF
.	TRBJ2-3	.	TRBV7-9	TGTGCCAGCAGCTTAGATCGGGGGTCCACAGATACGCAGTATTTT	CASSLDRGSTDTQYF
.	TRBJ2-7	.	TRBV7-9	TGTGCCAGCAGCCGGTCTCAGGGCGGCGACGAGCAGTACTTC	CASSRSQGGDEQYF
.	TRBJ2-7	.	TRBV12-5	TGTGCTAGTGGTTTGGCGGAGGGACAGAGTTTCTACGAGCAGTACTTC	CASGLAEGQSFYEQYF
.	TRBJ1-2	.	TRBV6-1	TGTGCCAGCATCGCCTTGTTGGGGGGGTCTGGCTACACCTTC	CASIALLGGSGYTF
.	TRBJ2-1	.	TRBV19	TGTGCCAGTAGTATAGTCCTCGGGGGGCCGTTGGACAATGAGCAGTTCTTC	CASSIVLGGPLDNEQFF
.	TRBJ2-1	TRBD2	TRBV9	TGTGCCAGCAGCGTAGTTGCGGGGGGGTACAATGAGCAGTTCTTC	CASSVVAGGYNEQFF